The rows below give T cell receptor beta chains drawn from one sample of a study of T cell repertoires in cytomegalovirus infection. The antigens these receptors bind are not known. TCRdb redid the calling of the reads with MiXCR, one entry per CDR3 protein. The table includes more than 250,000 distinct CDR3 sequences, more than 20% detected once. Sequenced material: cultured PBMCs, taken from culture after CMV antigen stimulation. The source of these receptors is a human donor in good health (CMV status not recorded). Some clones in this sample may be carry-over from other donors' samples. Both conserved end residues are part of each CDR3. The D gene is left open where the match is weak. Size values are once, few and many counts, or a class for expanded clones, and some rows have none.

V gene: TRBV3-1; D gene: NA; J gene: TRBJ2-6; clone size: NA; CDR3 DNA: TGTGCCAGCAGCCAAACAGCTCCTGGGGCCAACGTCCTGACTTTC; CDR3 protein: CASSQTAPGANVLTF
V gene: TRBV7-2; D gene: TRBD1; J gene: TRBJ1-5; clone size: many; CDR3 DNA: TGTGCCAGCAGCCTACCAGGGGGCTTCAATCAGCCCCAGCATTTT; CDR3 protein: CASSLPGGFNQPQHF
V gene: TRBV20-1; D gene: TRBD2; J gene: TRBJ2-1; clone size: NA; CDR3 DNA: TGCAGTGCTACTCAGGGACTAGCGGGAGGACCGCAGGTCTTC; CDR3 protein: CSATQGLAGGPQVF
V gene: TRBV25-1; D gene: TRBD2; J gene: TRBJ2-1; clone size: few; CDR3 DNA: TGTGCCAGCAGTGAATTGGTGGCGGGAGTCAATGAGCAGTTCTTC; CDR3 protein: CASSELVAGVNEQFF
V gene: TRBV5-6; D gene: TRBD2; J gene: TRBJ2-2; clone size: NA; CDR3 DNA: TGTGCCAGCAGCTTAGGAGCGGGAGGCGTCATCGGGGAGCTGTTTTTT; CDR3 protein: CASSLGAGGVIGELFF
V gene: TRBV20-1; D gene: NA; J gene: TRBJ1-4; clone size: few; CDR3 DNA: TGCAGTGCTAGTTTCTCAGGGGTCCTCAATGAAAAACTGTTTTTT; CDR3 protein: CSASFSGVLNEKLFF
V gene: TRBV15; D gene: TRBD2; J gene: TRBJ2-1; clone size: many; CDR3 DNA: TGTGCCACCAGCTGGAGGACTAGCGGACGGAATGAGCAGTTCTTC; CDR3 protein: CATSWRTSGRNEQFF
V gene: TRBV7-2; D gene: TRBD2; J gene: TRBJ2-1; clone size: many; CDR3 DNA: TGTGCCAGCAGCTTAGTAGCGGGAGGGAACAATGAGCAGTTCTTC; CDR3 protein: CASSLVAGGNNEQFF
V gene: TRBV29-1; D gene: TRBD1; J gene: TRBJ2-5; clone size: NA; CDR3 DNA: TGCAGCGCTCGGGACAGGGGGCGCGGGGAGACCCAGTACTTC; CDR3 protein: CSARDRGRGETQYF
V gene: TRBV28; D gene: NA; J gene: TRBJ1-1; clone size: NA; CDR3 DNA: TGTGCCAGCAGTTTTTATAGGGGCTATAACACTGAAGCTTTCTTT; CDR3 protein: CASSFYRGYNTEAFF
V gene: TRBV7-2; D gene: TRBD2; J gene: TRBJ2-5; clone size: many; CDR3 DNA: TGTGCCAGCAGCTCCGGACTAGCGCGAGGGACCCAGTACTTC; CDR3 protein: CASSSGLARGTQYF
V gene: TRBV7-8; D gene: NA; J gene: TRBJ1-1; clone size: NA; CDR3 DNA: TGTGCCAGCAGCTCCAAAACGGGAGCTTTCTTT; CDR3 protein: CASSSKTGAFF
V gene: TRBV7-2; D gene: TRBD1; J gene: TRBJ1-4; clone size: many; CDR3 DNA: TGTGCCAGCAGCCCGGGACAGGGCGCTGAAAAACTGTTTTTT; CDR3 protein: CASSPGQGAEKLFF
V gene: TRBV7-2; D gene: NA; J gene: TRBJ1-2; clone size: NA; CDR3 DNA: TGTGCCAGCAGCTTAGAGTATGGCTACACCTTC; CDR3 protein: CASSLEYGYTF
V gene: TRBV2; D gene: TRBD2; J gene: TRBJ2-2; clone size: NA; CDR3 DNA: TGTGCCAGCAGATTCGGGACTAGCGGTACCGGGGAGCTGTTTTTT; CDR3 protein: CASRFGTSGTGELFF
V gene: TRBV6-2/TRBV6-3; D gene: NA; J gene: TRBJ2-5; clone size: few; CDR3 DNA: TGTGCCAGCAGCATTCGGCCGGGGCCCCAAGAGACCCAGTACTTC; CDR3 protein: CASSIRPGPQETQYF
V gene: TRBV11-3; D gene: NA; J gene: TRBJ2-2; clone size: NA; CDR3 DNA: TGTGCCAGCAAGGGCGGAGTAAACACCGGGGAGCTGTTTTTT; CDR3 protein: CASKGGVNTGELFF
V gene: TRBV27; D gene: NA; J gene: TRBJ2-7; clone size: NA; CDR3 DNA: TGTGCCAGCCGGGGGACGGTACATTACGAGCAGTACTTC; CDR3 protein: CASRGTVHYEQYF
V gene: TRBV5-1; D gene: NA; J gene: TRBJ2-1; clone size: NA; CDR3 DNA: TGCGCCAGCAGAAATCGACAGTACAATGAGCAGTTCTTC; CDR3 protein: CASRNRQYNEQFF
V gene: TRBV11-3; D gene: NA; J gene: TRBJ1-1; clone size: NA; CDR3 DNA: TGTGCCAGCAGGACCGCCGGCGGGAACACTGAAGCTTTCTTT; CDR3 protein: CASRTAGGNTEAFF
V gene: TRBV7-3; D gene: NA; J gene: TRBJ1-1; clone size: few; CDR3 DNA: TGTGCCAGCAGTTCCGTGGGGAAGAACACTGAAGCTTTCTTT; CDR3 protein: CASSSVGKNTEAFF
V gene: TRBV7-2; D gene: NA; J gene: TRBJ1-1; clone size: many; CDR3 DNA: TGTGCCAGCAGTCACCCTCAGGGACAAGCTTTCTTT; CDR3 protein: CASSHPQGQAFF
V gene: TRBV6-2/TRBV6-3; D gene: NA; J gene: TRBJ2-5; clone size: few; CDR3 DNA: TGTGCCAGCAGTTATGGCAGGAAAGAGACCCAGTACTTC; CDR3 protein: CASSYGRKETQYF
V gene: TRBV15; D gene: NA; J gene: TRBJ2-6; clone size: NA; CDR3 DNA: TGTGCCACCAGCAGAGATGATAGGTTGGGATCCTCTGGGGCCAACGTCCTGACTTTC; CDR3 protein: CATSRDDRLGSSGANVLTF
V gene: TRBV6-1; D gene: NA; J gene: TRBJ2-1; clone size: NA; CDR3 DNA: TGTGCCAGCAGTGACCTGACAGCAGAGCAGTTCTTC; CDR3 protein: CASSDLTAEQFF
V gene: TRBV6-1; D gene: NA; J gene: TRBJ1-5; clone size: NA; CDR3 DNA: TGTGCCAGCAGTTTAGGGGTCTATCAGCCCCAGCATTTT; CDR3 protein: CASSLGVYQPQHF
V gene: TRBV4-2; D gene: NA; J gene: TRBJ2-1; clone size: NA; CDR3 DNA: TGTGCCAGCAGCCAAGTCGAAGTGGACAATGAGCAGTTCTTC; CDR3 protein: CASSQVEVDNEQFF
V gene: TRBV12-3/TRBV12-4; D gene: NA; J gene: TRBJ1-1; clone size: many; CDR3 DNA: TGTGCCAGCAGTTTAACGGGTTACACTGAAGCTTTCTTT; CDR3 protein: CASSLTGYTEAFF
V gene: TRBV28; D gene: TRBD2; J gene: TRBJ2-1; clone size: NA; CDR3 DNA: TGTGCCAGCAGTCCGGGGCGACTAGCGGGGACGGAAGAGCAGTTCTTC; CDR3 protein: CASSPGRLAGTEEQFF
V gene: TRBV12-3/TRBV12-4; D gene: TRBD2; J gene: TRBJ2-2; clone size: few; CDR3 DNA: TGTGCCAGCAGACAAGCGGGAGGGCCGGGGGGGAACACCGGGGAGCTGTTTTTT; CDR3 protein: CASRQAGGPGGNTGELFF
V gene: TRBV30; D gene: NA; J gene: TRBJ1-2; clone size: NA; CDR3 DNA: TGTGCCTGGAGTGTCCAGGACCCGCCGAGAGGCTACACCTTC; CDR3 protein: CAWSVQDPPRGYTF